The 25 T cell receptor beta chains below come from one sample, sequenced in a study of blood T cells in healthy people across ages. PCR was performed a second time for about 6 to 11 cycles using a sample-barcoded 5' primer and a J-beta primer mix. One entry per CDR3 protein, called by TCRdb with MiXCR from the 5' RACE reads. This sample has 800,000 or so distinct CDR3 sequences; 25% occur once, and the top ten carry approximately 3.7%. These sequences were also reported in another study, on T cells of mothers and their children.

Sequencing was carried out using blood. The source is a boy aged 10-17 years in good health.

The table lists this clonotype with a few counts. V usage is TRBV19 and J usage is TRBJ2-3; D might be TRBD1 (6 bases). There are 14 residues in the CDR3. CDR1 and CDR2 from the germline V gene are LNHDA and SQIVND (reference sequence). Trimming pared 3 bases from V and 6 bases from J, leaving 13 bases between. The DNA of the CDR3 is TGTGCCAGTAGTATTACAGGGATCCCTGATACGCAGTATTTT. Its translation: CASSITGIPDTQYF. The entire variable domain, with the rest obtained from reference TRBV19 and TRBJ2-3, is as follows: DGGITQSPKYLFRKEGQNVTLSCEQNLNHDAMYWYRQDPGQGLRLIYYSQIVNDFQKGDIAEGYSVSREKKESFPLTVTSAQKNPTAFYLCASSITGIPDTQYFGPGTRLTVL.

The chain has TRBV4-3 and TRBJ2-7; 7 bases agree with TRBD1. This CDR3 has 13 amino acids. Trimming removed 3 bases from V and 4 bases from J; junction bases left unmatched: 3. The germline V gene encodes CDR1 LGHNA and CDR2 YSLEER. CDR3 residues: CASSQQQGYEQYF. For the CDR3, the DNA is TGCGCCAGCAGCCAGCAACAGGGGTACGAGCAGTACTTC.

CDR3 residues: CASIQLGGEQFF. The CDR3 bases are TGTGCCAGCATACAGTTAGGGGGAGAGCAGTTCTTC. The chain has TRBV2 and TRBJ2-1, with a possible D match to TRBD1 (6 bases). The V gene's germline CDR1 is SNHLY and CDR2 FYNNEI. Trimming took 7 bases from V and 10 from J, leaving 14 bases between them. The CDR3 sequence is 12 residues long.

This clonotype was observed a handful of times. V usage is TRBV21-1 and J usage is TRBJ2-5; the table's TRBD2 call for D was not verified on the DNA. Near its end, the DNA agrees better with TRBJ2-7, so the J call may be wrong. TRBV21-1 is an annotated pseudogene. The CDR3 covers 17 residues. CDR3 sequence reads: CASSKVSKGPHSYEQYF. The CDR3 nucleotides are TGTGCCAGCAGCAAAGTTAGCAAAGGGCCTCACTCCTACGAGCAGTACTTC.

This clonotype was detected only a few times. The V call is TRBV7-9, the J call TRBJ2-1, with TRBD2 matching over 7 bases. The CDR3 runs 15 residues. After removal of 1 base from V and 3 bases from J, the junction contained 3 bases not matched to a gene. In germline, CDR1 is SEHNR, CDR2 FQNEAQ (reference sequence). CDR3 nucleotides: TGTGCCAGCAGCTTAGGACTAGCCTTCTACAATGAGCAGTTCTTC. It translates to CASSLGLAFYNEQFF.

This clonotype has a handful of counts. V and J are TRBV15 and TRBJ2-3, with TRBD2 identical over 7 bases. Trimming cost V 5 bases and J 2 bases; bases outside gene matches: 13. The CDR3 is 17 amino acids. Looked up from germline, CDR1 is LNHNV and CDR2 is YYDKDF (reference sequence). CDR3 protein: CATSPGGTRGTTDTQYF. In DNA form, the CDR3 reads TGTGCCACCAGCCCGGGGGGTACGCGGGGGACCACAGATACGCAGTATTTT.

This clonotype has only a few counts. The chain uses TRBV5-1 and TRBJ1-2; D may be TRBD1 (5 bases). This CDR3 comprises 16 residues. Trimming left V 1 base short and J 4 bases short, with 17 bases between. The germline gives CDR1 SGHRS, CDR2 YFSETQ. CDR3 sequence: CASSLYLPGASYGYTF. The CDR3, as DNA: TGCGCCAGCAGCTTGTACTTGCCCGGGGCTTCCTATGGCTACACCTTC.

This clonotype was detected a few times. The J gene is TRBJ2-5, the V gene TRBV15; possibly TRBD2 for D (6 bases). This CDR3 comprises 14 residues. Trimming took 1 base from V and 5 from J, leaving 11 bases between them. The germline V gene encodes CDR1 LNHNV and CDR2 YYDKDF (reference sequence). The CDR3 DNA sequence: TGTGCCACCAGCAGAGGTGACAGCGGGGAGACCCAGTACTTC. This sequence encodes CATSRGDSGETQYF. The variable domain in full, completed from reference TRBV15 and TRBJ2-5, reads DAMVIQNPRYQVTQFGKPVTLSCSQTLNHNVMYWYQQKSSQAPKLLFHYYDKDFNNEADTPDNFQSRRPNTSFCFLDIRSPGLGDTAMYLCATSRGDSGETQYFGPGTRLLVL.

The chain combines TRBV6-1 with TRBJ2-5, with 8 bases identical to TRBD1. Judging by the DNA end, TRBJ2-7 fits better; the J call may be wrong. Germline CDR1 and CDR2: MNHNS and SASEGT. CDR3 length: 15 residues. The CDR3 loop reads CASRPNRGLSDEQYF. The CDR3 DNA sequence: TGTGCCAGCAGACCTAACAGGGGGTTATCAGACGAGCAGTACTTC.

CDR3 in amino acids: CASSQGLIGGDSYNEQFF. CDR3 bases: TGCGCCAGCAGCCAAGGATTGATCGGGGGGGATTCCTACAATGAGCAGTTCTTC. The chain is built from TRBV4-1 and TRBJ2-1, with TRBD2 matching over 8 bases. The CDR3 length is 18 residues. CDR1 is MGHRA and CDR2 is YSYEKL in the germline V gene. The V and J ends lost 1 base and 1 base, in that order; junction bases with no gene match: 9.

A few counts support this clonotype. The chain links TRBV7-2 to TRBJ1-2; 8 nucleotides agree with TRBD1. The junction had 5 bases not matched to a gene; V was cut back by 5 bases and J by 6 bases. The CDR3 runs to 13 residues. Germline CDR1 reads SGHTA; CDR2 reads FQGNSA. The CDR3 DNA follows: TGTGCCAGCAGCGAGGACAGGGTTGATGGCTACACCTTC. Translation gives CASSEDRVDGYTF.

This clonotype was picked up a small number of times. The chain carries TRBV7-9 and TRBJ2-7, with unresolved D. The CDR3 is 14 residues long. In germline, CDR1 is SEHNR, CDR2 FQNEAQ (reference sequence). The V gene lost 1 base and the J gene lost 5 bases, with 12 bases spanning the gap. The CDR3 region is CASSLGHGSHEQYF. Here the CDR3 DNA reads TGTGCCAGCAGCTTAGGTCACGGGTCTCACGAGCAGTACTTC.

This clonotype was picked up a small number of times. The V gene is TRBV9, the J gene TRBJ1-3, with 7 bases fitting TRBD1. The junction had 12 bases not matched to a gene; V was cut back by 0 bases and J by 0 bases. In germline, CDR1 is SGDLS, CDR2 YYNGEE. The CDR3 covers 19 residues. CDR3 protein: CASSVGGGDKGFSGNTIYF. The CDR3 coding sequence is TGTGCCAGCAGCGTAGGAGGGGGCGACAAGGGATTCTCTGGAAACACCATATATTTT.

This clonotype came up once. This rearrangement joins TRBV7-9 to TRBJ2-5, with D hard to call. V was shortened by 1 base and J by 2 bases, with 11 bases between the two germline ends. The CDR3 has 15 amino acids. Germline-derived CDR1 and CDR2 are SEHNR and FQNEAQ (reference sequence). CDR3 loop: CASSLGPRQQETQYF. The CDR3 DNA reads TGTGCCAGCAGCTTAGGGCCCAGGCAACAAGAGACCCAGTACTTC.

The chain employs TRBV7-9 and TRBJ2-7; D is tentatively TRBD1 or TRBD2 (5 bases each). CDR1 is SEHNR and CDR2 is FQNEAQ in the germline V gene (reference sequence). V was pared by 4 bases and J by 4 bases, with 20 bases between. CDR3 size: 16 residues. This CDR3 reads CASSSLPGTSGYEQYF. Written as DNA, the CDR3 is TGTGCCAGCAGCTCTCTTCCGGGAACCTCAGGGTACGAGCAGTACTTC.

This chain links TRBV7-9 with TRBJ1-4; a possible D gene is TRBD1 (5 bases). The V end was cut by 1 base, the J end by 8 bases, with 8 bases between. The CDR3 sequence is 13 residues long. Germline CDR1 is SEHNR and CDR2 is FQNEAQ (reference sequence). This CDR3 reads CASSLVGEEKLFF. In nucleotides, the CDR3 is TGTGCCAGCAGCTTAGTAGGGGAAGAAAAACTGTTTTTT.

Comment on this clonotype: Germline is not matched at one junction end, which may reflect a read error. The chain links TRBV20-1 to TRBJ2-5, with D unclear. This CDR3 comprises 15 residues. Per germline, CDR1 DFQATT and CDR2 SNEGSKA (reference sequence). In DNA form, the CDR3 reads TGCAGTGCCAGAGCTTACCGTGGTCCCTCGGAGACCCAGTACTTC. Its protein is CSARAYRGPSETQYF.

V gene TRBV18 combines with J gene TRBJ2-1, with D maybe TRBD1 (5 bases). V was trimmed by 5 bases and J by 8 bases, leaving 16 bases between them. Germline assignment: CDR1 KGHSH and CDR2 LQKENI. The CDR3 contains 14 residues. CDR3: CASSASTGGDEQFF. The CDR3 nucleotides read TGTGCCAGCTCAGCGTCAACAGGCGGTGATGAGCAGTTCTTC.

This sequence joins TRBV25-1 and TRBJ1-6, with D tentatively TRBD1 (5 bases). The length of the CDR3 is 13 residues. Germline V gene data show CDR1 as MGHDK and CDR2 as SYGVNS. The V end was cut by 6 bases, the J end by 5 bases, with 8 bases between. The CDR3 nucleotides are TGTGCCAGCAGAGTACAGGATAATTCACCCCTCCACTTT. Protein: CASRVQDNSPLHF. Full variable domain (missing parts from reference TRBV25-1 and TRBJ1-6): EADIYQTPRYLVIGTGKKITLECSQTMGHDKMYWYQQDPGMELHLIHYSYGVNSTEKGDLSSESTVSRIRTEHFPLTLESARPSHTSQYLCASRVQDNSPLHFGNGTRLTVT.

The V gene is TRBV7-2, the J gene TRBJ2-5; D is ambiguous. Trimming took 5 bases from V and 5 from J, leaving 18 bases between them. Germline CDR1 reads SGHTA; CDR2 reads FQGNSA. CDR3 length equals 15 residues. CDR3 in amino acids: CASSTTGQGRETQYF. As DNA, the CDR3 is TGTGCCAGCAGCACAACGGGTCAAGGGCGGGAGACCCAGTACTTC.

The rearrangement uses TRBV6-2 or TRBV6-3 and TRBJ2-1; TRBD1 is a possible D gene (6 bases). The J call may be in error: the DNA end matches TRBJ2-5 better. Germline-derived CDR1 and CDR2 are MNHEY and SVGEGT. The CDR3 totals 14 residues. CDR3 sequence (DNA): TGTGCCAGCAGTACAGGGTCAAGAGGGAAGACCCAGTACTTC. As protein: CASSTGSRGKTQYF.

V gene TRBV29-1 combines with J gene TRBJ2-1, with 7 bases that match TRBD2. The CDR3 extends over 17 amino acids. V dropped 4 bases and J dropped 9; count of bases not matched to a gene: 21. Looked up from germline, CDR1 is SQVTM and CDR2 is ANQGSEA. CDR3 sequence (DNA): TGCAGCGTTGCGAGCGGAGGTTTATGGCGGGAGTCGGCTGAGCAGTTCTTC. It encodes CSVASGGLWRESAEQFF.

CDR3 nucleotide sequence: TGTGCCAGCAGCCCCCGGGACAGGGTCCATGGCTACACCTTC. Its protein product is CASSPRDRVHGYTF. The V and J genes are TRBV3-1 and TRBJ1-2; 9 bases agree with TRBD1. Germline loops: CDR1 LGHDT, CDR2 YNNKEL (reference sequence). CDR3 length: 14 amino acids. Trimming cost V 4 bases and J 6 bases; bases outside gene matches: 6.

This clonotype was counted between two and nine times. The V gene is TRBV5-1, the J gene TRBJ2-1; 14 nucleotides agree with TRBD2. Germline CDR1 and CDR2: SGHRS and YFSETQ. This CDR3 spans 19 amino acids. The V segment lost 4 bases and the J segment 1 base; nucleotides outside the gene matches: 10. The DNA for the CDR3 is TGCGCCAGCAGCGTCTCGGGACTAGCGGGAGCGGCTTCCTACAATGAGCAGTTCTTC. Translated: CASSVSGLAGAASYNEQFF.

The J gene is TRBJ2-4, the V gene TRBV29-1; D remains ambiguous. The CDR3 runs 14 residues. The germline gives CDR1 SQVTM, CDR2 ANQGSEA. V shed 5 bases and J shed 3 bases, with 14 bases lying between them. The CDR3 DNA reads as TGCAGCGTTCTACCTGACGGCAACAAAAACATTCAGTACTTC. Translated, it gives CSVLPDGNKNIQYF.